This T cell receptor beta chain is from a study of blood T cell repertoires in COVID-19. This clone was observed many times. V dropped 1 base and J dropped 1 base, with 7 bases sitting between them. The germline V gene encodes CDR1 MNHEY and CDR2 SVGEGT. The CDR3 totals 14 residues. Measured with immunoSEQ multiplex PCR; TCRdb has only the in-frame clones, and not every one. This table has under 200,000 clones, about 80% appearing once. The sequencing sample was made of peripheral blood. This TCR derives from a man aged 60 to 69 with acute or convalescent COVID-19. The rearrangement joins TRBV6-2 or TRBV6-3 to TRBJ1-1; D remains ambiguous. CDR3: CASSYFAANTEAFF. CDR3 nucleotides: TGTGCCAGCAGTTACTTTGCGGCGAACACTGAAGCTTTCTTT.